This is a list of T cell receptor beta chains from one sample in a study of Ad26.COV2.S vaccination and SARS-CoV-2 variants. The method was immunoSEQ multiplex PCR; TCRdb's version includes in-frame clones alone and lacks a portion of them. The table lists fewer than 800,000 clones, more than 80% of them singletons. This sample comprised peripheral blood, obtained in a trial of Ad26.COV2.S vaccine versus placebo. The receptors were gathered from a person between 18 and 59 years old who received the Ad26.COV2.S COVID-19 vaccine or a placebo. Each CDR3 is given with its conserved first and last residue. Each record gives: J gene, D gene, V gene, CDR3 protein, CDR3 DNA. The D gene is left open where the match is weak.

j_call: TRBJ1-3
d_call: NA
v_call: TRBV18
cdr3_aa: CASSPEGNTIYF
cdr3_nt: TGTGCCAGCTCACCAGAGGGAAACACCATATATTTT

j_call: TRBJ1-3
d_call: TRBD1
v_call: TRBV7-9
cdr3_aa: CASSRQGASGNTIYF
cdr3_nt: TGTGCCAGCAGCCGACAGGGGGCATCTGGAAACACCATATATTTT

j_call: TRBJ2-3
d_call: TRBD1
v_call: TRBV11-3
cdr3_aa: CASSLGDRGSPTDTQYF
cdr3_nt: TGTGCCAGCAGCTTAGGGGACAGGGGTTCCCCCACAGATACGCAGTATTTT

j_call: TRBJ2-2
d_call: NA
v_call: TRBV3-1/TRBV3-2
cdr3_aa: CASSPLGATGELFF
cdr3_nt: TGTGCCAGCAGCCCATTGGGGGCCACCGGGGAGCTGTTTTTT

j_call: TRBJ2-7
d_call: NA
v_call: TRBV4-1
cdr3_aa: CASSQEGSSGVRDEQYF
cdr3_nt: TGCGCCAGCAGCCAAGAAGGGTCCTCAGGGGTACGCGACGAGCAGTACTTC

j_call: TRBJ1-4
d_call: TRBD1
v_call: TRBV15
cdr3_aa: CATSRGQGAREKLFF
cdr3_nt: TGTGCCACCAGCAGAGGACAGGGGGCGCGTGAAAAACTGTTTTTT

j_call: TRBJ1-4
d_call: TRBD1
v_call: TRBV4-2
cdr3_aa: CASSPGTANEKLFF
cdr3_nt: TGTGCCAGCAGCCCCGGGACAGCTAATGAAAAACTGTTTTTT

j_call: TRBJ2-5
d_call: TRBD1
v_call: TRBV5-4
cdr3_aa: CASSREGAKTQYF
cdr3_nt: TGTGCCAGCAGCCGAGAGGGGGCAAAGACCCAGTACTTC

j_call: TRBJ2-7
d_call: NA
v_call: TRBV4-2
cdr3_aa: CASSQVGESYEQYF
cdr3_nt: TGTGCCAGCAGCCAAGTGGGGGAGTCCTACGAGCAGTACTTC

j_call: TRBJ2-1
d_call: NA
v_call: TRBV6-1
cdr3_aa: CASSEGNYPYNEQFF
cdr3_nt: TGTGCCAGCAGTGAAGGAAACTATCCCTACAATGAGCAGTTCTTC